A selection of T cell receptor beta chains follows, all from one sample in a study of T cells after yellow fever vaccination. TCRdb re-called the 5' RACE reads with MiXCR, one entry per CDR3 protein. The data show 600,000 to 750,000 distinct CDR3 sequences, 10% to 15% seen once. The material was PBMCs, obtained on the day of the yellow fever booster vaccination. The receptors come from a man aged 30-40 years who received the YFV17D yellow fever vaccine. Both conserved end residues are part of each CDR3. Each record gives: V gene, J gene, clone size, D gene, CDR3 protein, CDR3 DNA. D genes are given only for firm matches. A row's size may be missing; if present it is once, few, many or a size class.

>TRBV18|TRBJ2-1|NA|TRBD2
CASSPLGEGNEQFF
TGTGCCAGCTCACCACTCGGGGAGGGCAATGAGCAGTTCTTC
>TRBV5-1|TRBJ2-1|NA|TRBD2
CANQEGGANEQFF
TGCGCCAACCAAGAGGGAGGGGCTAATGAGCAGTTCTTC
>TRBV5-6|TRBJ1-2|NA|TRBD1
CASSFPGGDGYTF
TGTGCCAGCAGCTTCCCAGGGGGCGATGGCTACACCTTC
>TRBV7-8|TRBJ1-2|many|NA
CASSLVRQATGYTF
TGTGCCAGCAGCTTAGTACGACAGGCAACTGGCTACACCTTC
>TRBV28|TRBJ2-7|few|NA
CASSLARLGREQYF
TGTGCCAGCAGTCTTGCCCGACTAGGGAGGGAGCAGTACTTC
>TRBV5-6|TRBJ2-5|few|NA
CASSLEVLSWRETQYF
TGTGCCAGCAGCTTGGAGGTTCTTAGCTGGCGAGAGACCCAGTACTTC
>TRBV18|TRBJ2-6|few|NA
CASSLTLTNSGANVLTF
TGTGCCAGCTCACTAACCTTGACAAACTCTGGGGCCAACGTCCTGACTTTC
>TRBV2|TRBJ2-1|few|NA
CASGTIDEQFF
TGTGCCAGCGGGACCATCGATGAGCAGTTCTTC
>TRBV7-8|TRBJ2-7|few|NA
CASIRSGAYEQYF
TGTGCCAGCATCCGCTCGGGGGCCTACGAGCAGTACTTC
>TRBV18|TRBJ2-1|few|NA
CASSSGTEVEQFF
TGTGCCAGCTCCTCAGGGACCGAGGTTGAGCAGTTCTTC
>TRBV9|TRBJ2-2|NA|NA
CASSFTGKTNTGELFF
TGTGCCAGCAGCTTTACAGGGAAGACGAACACCGGGGAGCTGTTTTTT
>TRBV5-5|TRBJ1-1|NA|TRBD1
CASSGLTGFTEAFF
TGTGCCAGCAGCGGCCTGACAGGGTTCACTGAAGCTTTCTTT
>TRBV3-1|TRBJ2-7|many|NA
CASSPPLGSFYEQYF
TGTGCCAGCAGCCCTCCGTTGGGGAGTTTCTACGAGCAGTACTTC
>TRBV5-1|TRBJ2-3|many|TRBD2
CASSWSGSFDTQYF
TGCGCCAGCAGCTGGAGCGGGAGTTTTGATACGCAGTATTTT
>TRBV6-1|TRBJ1-2|few|NA
CASSEGGTRVVYGYTF
TGTGCCAGCAGTGAAGGCGGGACCCGAGTAGTCTATGGCTACACCTTC
>TRBV6-5|TRBJ2-5|NA|TRBD2
CASSWTREGETQYF
TGTGCCAGCAGTTGGACTAGAGAAGGAGAGACCCAGTACTTC
>TRBV20-1|TRBJ1-1|NA|NA
CSAQVGGRPEAEAFF
TGCAGTGCTCAAGTGGGGGGGCGTCCTGAAGCTGAAGCTTTCTTT
>TRBV20-1|TRBJ1-5|NA|NA
CSARSTESNQPQHF
TGCAGTGCTAGGTCAACGGAAAGCAATCAGCCCCAGCATTTT
>TRBV6-1|TRBJ2-7|NA|TRBD2
CASSGSRSSYEQYF
TGTGCCAGTAGCGGGAGTAGGAGCTCCTACGAGCAGTACTTC